These T cell receptor beta chains were read from a single sample in a study of shared clonotypes between healthy human individuals. Clones were read by immunoSEQ multiplex PCR, and TCRdb kept only the in-frame ones, dropping some. The sample has about 2.3 million clones, 85% to 95% seen once. The sample taken for sequencing was naive CD4+ T cells from PBMCs. These receptors were taken from a man aged 18 to 29 in good health. Some clones in this sample may be carry-over from other donors' samples. CDR3s include the opening cysteine and the closing phenylalanine or tryptophan.

CDR3 length	V gene	J gene	CDR3 protein
15	TRBV7-9	TRBJ1-4	CASSLGGQLNEKLFF
14	TRBV9	TRBJ1-1	CASSVTTANTEAFF
14	TRBV7-3	TRBJ1-1	CASSPTGGLTEAFF
13	TRBV6-1	TRBJ2-7	CASSERAALEQYF
14	TRBV5-1	TRBJ2-1	CASSFAGGPNEQFF
15	TRBV7-3	TRBJ2-1	CASSPGLAAYNEQFF
16	TRBV2	TRBJ2-1	CASRAGTSGSFSEQFF
15	TRBV7-2	TRBJ2-5	CASSLTSGRIETQYF
16	TRBV6-4	TRBJ2-1	CASSVLAGEVRNEQFF
17	TRBV9	TRBJ2-3	CASSGLNGRISTDTQYF
13	TRBV28	TRBJ1-1	CASSLGQDRWAFF
14	TRBV13	TRBJ2-3	CASTPTGNTDTQYF
15	TRBV11-2	TRBJ2-1	CASSLFSASYNEQFF
17	TRBV28	TRBJ1-1	CASTPIGAGPLNTEAFF
14	TRBV19	TRBJ1-1	CASSIRFRGTEAFF
15	TRBV7-2	TRBJ2-5	CASSTRRGYQETQYF
13	TRBV5-4	TRBJ1-1	CASSWDRNTEAFF
14	TRBV6-5	TRBJ1-6	CASSYGGANSPLHF
14	TRBV9	TRBJ2-2	CASSPGQNTGELFF
14	TRBV12-5	TRBJ1-1	CASARDRMNTEAFF
15	TRBV5-1	TRBJ2-1	CASSLQPSGHNEQFF
11	TRBV9	TRBJ2-3	CASSTRSTQYF
17	TRBV19	TRBJ2-7	CASSTPGLDNHPYEQYF
15	TRBV7-2	TRBJ2-7	CASSLVAGGLDEQYF
13	TRBV29-1	TRBJ2-5	CSVAKGAIETQYF
15	TRBV28	TRBJ1-5	CASTPSGRSNQPQHF
14	TRBV6-6	TRBJ2-1	CASSPRALYNEQFF
15	TRBV27	TRBJ2-2	CASSLRVGKPGELFF
18	TRBV4-1	TRBJ2-1	CASSRYITSGRPYNEQFF
16	TRBV6-1	TRBJ1-5	CASSEKWQGADQPQHF
13	TRBV2	TRBJ2-7	CASSLGTGYEQYF
14	TRBV18	TRBJ1-3	CASSLGVVGNTIYF